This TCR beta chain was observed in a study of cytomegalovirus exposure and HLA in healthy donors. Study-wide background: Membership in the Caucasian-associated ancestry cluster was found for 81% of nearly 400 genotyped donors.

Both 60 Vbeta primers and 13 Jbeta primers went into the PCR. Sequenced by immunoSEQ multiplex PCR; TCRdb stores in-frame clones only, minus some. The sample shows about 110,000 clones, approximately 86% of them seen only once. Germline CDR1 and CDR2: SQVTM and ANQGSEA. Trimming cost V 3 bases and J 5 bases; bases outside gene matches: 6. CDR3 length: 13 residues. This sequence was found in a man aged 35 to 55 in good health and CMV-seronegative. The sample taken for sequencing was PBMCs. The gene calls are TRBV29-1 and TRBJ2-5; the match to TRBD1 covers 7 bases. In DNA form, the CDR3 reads TGCAGCGTTGACCTGACAGGGAGTGAGACCCAGTACTTC. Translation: CSVDLTGSETQYF.